The 22 T cell receptor beta chains reported below all come from one sample, sequenced in a study of cytomegalovirus exposure and HLA in healthy donors. Amplification used 60 Vbeta primers and 13 Jbeta primers. Produced via immunoSEQ multiplex PCR; TCRdb's table is partial and in-frame only. This sample has some 150,000 clones; around 77% occur once, and the top ten carry 4.9%. Sequencing input: PBMCs. Receptors were obtained from a woman aged 50 to 60 in good health and CMV-seronegative.

The chain couples TRBV9 to TRBJ1-1, with a possible D match to TRBD1 (5 bases). The V gene lost 3 bases and the J gene lost 11 bases, with 17 bases spanning the gap. The germline V gene has CDR1 SGDLS and CDR2 YYNGEE. The CDR3 has 13 residues. Written as DNA, the CDR3 is TGTGCCAGCAGCGCAACTACAGGTCTAAGGGCTTTCTTT. This codes for CASSATTGLRAFF.

This rearrangement joins TRBV11-1 to TRBJ1-1, with D tentatively TRBD1 (5 bases). The V and J ends lost 3 bases and 4 bases respectively, with 15 bases between them. Germline CDR1 and CDR2: SGHAT and FQDESV (reference sequence). The CDR3 covers 15 residues. CDR3 protein: CASSFFAWQGTEAFF. Here the CDR3 DNA reads TGTGCCAGCAGCTTTTTCGCTTGGCAGGGCACTGAAGCTTTCTTT.

The chain employs TRBV5-4 and TRBJ1-6, with TRBD1 as a possible D gene (6 bases). Trimming removed 3 bases from V and 5 bases from J, with 12 bases in between. Germline V CDR1 and CDR2: SGHNT, YYREEE (reference sequence). This CDR3 comprises 15 residues. DNA for the CDR3: TGTGCCAGCAGCTCACAGGGCGGTAATAATTCACCCCTCCACTTT. Protein sequence: CASSSQGGNNSPLHF.

V is TRBV7-2 and J is TRBJ2-2, with D perhaps matching TRBD1 (6 bases). Trimming left V 5 bases short and J 2 bases short, with 18 bases between. Germline assignment: CDR1 SGHTA and CDR2 FQGNSA. The CDR3 spans 17 residues. The CDR3 DNA follows: TGTGCCAGCAGCGCTCCATCCGGGACACCTAACACCGGGGAGCTGTTTTTT. It is translated as CASSAPSGTPNTGELFF. Drawing the rest from reference TRBV7-2 and TRBJ2-2, the complete variable domain is GAGVSQSPSNKVTEKGKDVELRCDPISGHTALYWYRQSLGQGLEFLIYFQGNSAPDKSGLPSDRFSAERTGGSVSTLTIQRTQQEDSAVYLCASSAPSGTPNTGELFFGEGSRLTVL.

This chain joins TRBV7-2 and TRBJ2-3; the D gene is possibly TRBD2 (6 bases). Germline CDR1 is SGHTA and CDR2 is FQGNSA. Trimming left V 5 bases short and J 6 bases short, with 9 bases between. This CDR3 spans 12 amino acids. The CDR3 sequence is CASSPAGDTQYF. In DNA form, the CDR3 reads TGTGCCAGCAGCCCGGCGGGGGATACGCAGTATTTT.

The chain couples TRBV5-4 to TRBJ1-1; D gene uncertain. V lost 3 bases and J lost 1, with 10 bases in between. The germline CDR1 and CDR2 sequences are SGHNT and YYREEE (reference sequence). This CDR3 region has 14 residues. The CDR3 nucleotides are TGTGCCAGCAGCTCCGGTATAAGGAACACTGAAGCTTTCTTT. Its translation is CASSSGIRNTEAFF. Supplemented by reference TRBV5-4 and TRBJ1-1, the full variable domain reads ETGVTQSPTHLIKTRGQQVTLRCSSQSGHNTVSWYQQALGQGPQFIFQYYREEENGRGNFPPRFSGLQFPNYSSELNVNALELDDSALYLCASSSGIRNTEAFFGQGTRLTVV.

The V call is TRBV19, the J call TRBJ1-5, with D possibly matching TRBD1 (6 bases). Germline lookup yields CDR1 LNHDA and CDR2 SQIVND (reference sequence). The CDR3 length is 15 residues. V shed 5 bases and J shed 1 base, with 12 bases lying between them. The CDR3 loop is CASSPRQASNQPQHF. The CDR3 region has the DNA TGTGCCAGTAGTCCTCGACAGGCAAGCAATCAGCCCCAGCATTTT.

The genes are TRBV7-9 and TRBJ2-7; D perhaps matches TRBD2 (5 bases). Germline V gene sequence: CDR1 SEHNR, CDR2 FQNEAQ (reference sequence). The CDR3 covers 12 residues. V lost 5 bases and J 7 bases, leaving 12 bases between the germline ends. Here the CDR3 reads CASSLYEGEQYF. The CDR3 nucleotides read TGTGCCAGCAGCCTATATGAGGGTGAGCAGTACTTC. Variable domain in full (rest from reference TRBV7-9 and TRBJ2-7): DTGVSQNPRHKITKRGQNVTFRCDPISEHNRLYWYRQTLGQGPEFLTYFQNEAQLEKSRLLSDRFSAERPKGSFSTLEIQRTEQGDSAMYLCASSLYEGEQYFGPGTRLTVT.

CDR3 nucleotide sequence: TGTGCCTGGGTTAGAATGGGCCACGAGCAGTACTTC. Protein product: CAWVRMGHEQYF. J is TRBJ2-7 and V is TRBV30; D uncertain. V was cut by 5 bases and J by 5 bases, with 13 bases left in between. CDR1 GTSNPN and CDR2 SVGIG come from the germline V gene (reference sequence). The CDR3 contains 12 residues.

The chain carries TRBV19 and TRBJ2-4; the D gene is possibly TRBD2 (5 bases). Per the germline V gene, CDR1 is LNHDA and CDR2 is SQIVND (reference sequence). The CDR3 has 13 residues. The V and J ends lost 4 bases and 7 bases respectively, with 11 bases between them. For the CDR3, the DNA is TGTGCCAGTAGTACGGGGATTGAGAACATTCAGTACTTC. As protein: CASSTGIENIQYF.

The CDR3 region has the DNA TGTGCCAGCAGTTACATACAGGGTATTTTCCAGTTCTTC. The encoded protein is CASSYIQGIFQFF. This chain connects TRBV6-6 to TRBJ2-1, with D possibly being TRBD1 (6 bases). Germline loops: CDR1 MNHNY, CDR2 SVGAGI (reference sequence). Trimming pared 2 bases from V and 13 bases from J, leaving 15 bases between. CDR3 length equals 13 residues.

The DNA for the CDR3 is TGTGCCAGCAGCGCAGGAATAAACACTGAAGCTTTCTTT. It translates to CASSAGINTEAFF. The V call is TRBV7-9, the J call TRBJ1-1, with D hard to call. The CDR3 runs to 13 residues. Germline-derived CDR1 and CDR2 are SEHNR and FQNEAQ (reference sequence). V was trimmed by 5 bases and J by 2 bases, leaving 9 bases between them.

The rearrangement joins TRBV7-2 to TRBJ2-1, with a tentative D call TRBD2 (7 bases). Trimming removed 0 bases at V and 5 bases at J, with 11 bases between. The CDR3 covers 15 residues. The germline gives CDR1 SGHTA, CDR2 FQGNSA. CDR3 amino acids: CASSLAGGPHNEQFF. CDR3 DNA: TGTGCCAGCAGCTTAGCGGGGGGGCCCCACAATGAGCAGTTCTTC.

The chain has TRBV9 and TRBJ1-1, with a tentative D call TRBD1 (6 bases). This CDR3 comprises 14 residues. The V and J ends lost 4 bases and 2 bases respectively, with 12 bases between them. Germline assignment: CDR1 SGDLS and CDR2 YYNGEE. The CDR3 nucleotides are TGTGCCAGCAGCCCGGGACACTTAAACACTGAAGCTTTCTTT. Amino acids: CASSPGHLNTEAFF.

V gene TRBV4-1 combines with J gene TRBJ2-1; D remains unclear. Trimming pared 0 bases from V and 2 bases from J, leaving 11 bases between. CDR1 is MGHRA, CDR2 YSYEKL, per germline. The CDR3 consists of 16 residues. CDR3: CASSQEGTTAYNEQFF. CDR3 bases: TGCGCCAGCAGCCAAGAAGGCACAACAGCCTACAATGAGCAGTTCTTC.

This clone appeared once. CDR3 protein: CASRGGVSNQPQHF. CDR3 nucleotide sequence: TGTGCCAGCAGAGGGGGGGTTAGCAATCAGCCCCAGCATTTT. The chain links TRBV6-6 to TRBJ1-5, with D possibly TRBD1 on 6 matching bases. The CDR3 runs to 14 residues. Germline V CDR1 and CDR2: MNHNY, SVGAGI (reference sequence). Trimming removed 6 bases at V and 0 bases at J, with 9 bases between.

This clone occurred a few times. The chain recombines TRBV30 with TRBJ1-4; no clear D gene. V dropped 5 bases and J dropped 4 bases, with 17 bases sitting between them. Germline assignment: CDR1 GTSNPN and CDR2 SVGIG (reference sequence). CDR3 length: 15 amino acids. CDR3 DNA sequence: TGTGCCTGGCTCGGCCCCCGTCGGGGTAATGAAAAACTGTTTTTT. Its translation is CAWLGPRRGNEKLFF.

This clone was observed a few times. The chain has TRBV7-2 and TRBJ1-2; TRBD1 aligns across 10 bases. Unmatched junction bases numbered 18, after V lost 7 bases and J lost 4 bases. This CDR3 region has 18 residues. Germline V gene lookup returns CDR1 SGHTA and CDR2 FQGNSA. In nucleotides, the CDR3 is TGTGCCAGCATACTAGCAACCGGGACAGGGGCCTTCTCCTATGGCTACACCTTC. Encoded protein: CASILATGTGAFSYGYTF.

The chain joins TRBV7-2 to TRBJ1-3; possible D gene TRBD1, 5 bases. Trimming cost V 5 bases and J 0 bases, with 14 bases left between them. The CDR3 extends over 16 amino acids. The germline gives CDR1 SGHTA, CDR2 FQGNSA. In DNA form, the CDR3 reads TGTGCCAGCAGCACCCAGGGCTGGGGCTCTGGAAACACCATATATTTT. This codes for CASSTQGWGSGNTIYF.

The rearrangement links TRBV6-4 to TRBJ2-5, with 8 positions matching TRBD1. After removal of 11 bases from V and 4 bases from J, the junction contained 12 bases not matched to a gene. This CDR3 has 14 residues. The V gene's germline CDR1 is MRHNA and CDR2 SNTAGT. The CDR3 reads CASPPDRAGETQYF. Here the CDR3 DNA reads TGTGCCTCCCCCCCGGACAGGGCGGGAGAGACCCAGTACTTC.

This chain links TRBV18 with TRBJ2-7; tentatively, D is TRBD1 (6 bases). Germline-derived CDR1 and CDR2 are KGHSH and LQKENI. The CDR3 has 14 residues. Trimming removed 4 bases at V and 3 bases at J, with 13 bases between. The CDR3 loop is CASSHSRQDYEQYF. The CDR3 nucleotides read TGTGCCAGCTCACATAGCCGACAGGACTACGAGCAGTACTTC.

V usage is TRBV5-4 and J usage is TRBJ1-1; D is unresolved. The germline V gene has CDR1 SGHNT and CDR2 YYREEE (reference sequence). V dropped 0 bases and J dropped 5 bases, with 11 bases sitting between them. This CDR3 contains 14 residues. As DNA, the CDR3 is TGTGCCAGCAGCTTGGACGGGAGTGGAACTGAAGCTTTCTTT. Translated: CASSLDGSGTEAFF.